These 29 T cell receptor beta chains came from one sample sequenced in a study of response to subunit inactivated influenza vaccine (dated by TCRdb to between 2018 and 2020). Library method: RT-PCR. Sequencing was performed on an Illumina HiSeq 2500. Starting from the raw public reads, TCRdb applied fastp trimming at Q25, assembled clones with MiXCR and retained in-frame beta chains. Each CDR3 protein gets just one entry, which takes the most common genes and DNA from the rows behind it. The sample includes roughly 650,000 distinct CDR3 sequences, with less than 15% observed a single time. The ten largest make up roughly 7.2% of the sample. The material sequenced was PBMCs from blood, taken around 14 days before vaccination. Source of these receptors: a man between 45 and 60 years old who received an inactivated influenza vaccine. Donor details come from another sample of the same person, matched by shared clones.

This clonotype was observed a handful of times. The chain recombines TRBV28 with TRBJ2-1; D is unresolved. The germline V gene has CDR1 MDHEN and CDR2 SYDVKM. V gave up 4 bases and J gave up 0 bases, with 13 bases separating them. The CDR3 has 16 residues. The CDR3 region is CASSWTWASSYNEQFF. In DNA form, the CDR3 reads TGTGCCAGCAGTTGGACGTGGGCTAGCTCCTACAATGAGCAGTTCTTC.

This clonotype came up many times. The rearrangement uses TRBV27 and TRBJ1-6, with 8 nucleotides matching TRBD1. V lost 4 bases to trimming and J lost 6 bases; unmatched junction nucleotides: 2. The germline CDR1 and CDR2 sequences are MNHEY and SMNVEV (reference sequence). This CDR3 region has 14 residues. Here the CDR3 reads CASSSTGVNSPLHF. The CDR3 nucleotides are TGTGCCAGCAGTTCGACAGGGGTTAATTCACCCCTCCACTTT.

The chain has TRBV15 and TRBJ2-7; no definite D call. This CDR3 region has 16 residues. V shed 0 bases and J shed 5 bases, with 17 bases lying between them. The germline V gene encodes CDR1 LNHNV and CDR2 YYDKDF (reference sequence). The DNA for the CDR3 is TGTGCCACCAGCAGAGATATGGCGGACGCAGGCCACGAGCAGTACTTC. Its translation is CATSRDMADAGHEQYF.

The chain carries TRBV7-8 and TRBJ1-2, with 8 bases lining up with TRBD1. Germline lookup yields CDR1 SGHVS and CDR2 FQNEAQ. The ends lost 5 bases at V and 3 bases at J; junction bases unmatched: 5. There are 14 residues in the CDR3. CDR3 sequence: CASSPDRGDYGYTF. CDR3 sequence (DNA): TGTGCCAGCAGCCCCGACAGGGGAGACTATGGCTACACCTTC.

In its sample, this clonotype was seen many times. The V and J genes are TRBV16 and TRBJ1-5; D not resolved. The V and J ends lost 0 bases and 0 bases respectively, with 3 bases between them. Germline V gene lookup returns CDR1 KGHSY and CDR2 FQNENV. CDR3 length equals 14 residues. CDR3 region: CASSQSSSNQPQHF. The DNA of the CDR3 is TGTGCCAGCAGCCAATCTTCTAGCAATCAGCCCCAGCATTTT.

The chain recombines TRBV10-3 with TRBJ2-5, with D unclear. V dropped 8 bases and J dropped 5 bases, with 21 bases sitting between them. The germline V gene has CDR1 ENHRY and CDR2 SYGVKD. The CDR3 has 15 amino acids. In nucleotides, the CDR3 is TGTGCCATCGGTGCGGTGCAGGACCAAAGGGAGACCCAGTACTTC. Its protein product is CAIGAVQDQRETQYF.

The count of this clonotype is one. The CDR3 here is CASSSVAPYEQYF. The CDR3 DNA reads as TGTGCCAGCAGCTCGGTAGCCCCCTACGAGCAGTACTTC. The genes are TRBV5-6 and TRBJ2-7; D gene ambiguous. The CDR3 totals 13 residues. V lost 3 bases, J lost 2 bases, and 9 bases lay in between. The germline V gene has CDR1 SGHDT and CDR2 YYEEEE.

Many counts were recorded for this clonotype. V usage is TRBV11-1 and J usage is TRBJ2-3; D perhaps matches TRBD2 (6 bases). Germline CDR1 SGHAT, CDR2 FQDESV (reference sequence). V lost 2 bases and J lost 2, with 14 bases in between. There are 16 residues in the CDR3. The CDR3 is CASSLLGRDLTDTQYF. CDR3 DNA: TGTGCCAGCAGCTTACTGGGGCGGGACCTCACAGATACGCAGTATTTT.

This clonotype was observed at least ten times. The chain joins TRBV7-2 to TRBJ2-3; D is uncertain. Germline CDR1 and CDR2: SGHTA and FQGNSA. The CDR3 has 12 residues. The germline V and J ends were trimmed by 1 base and 5 bases, with 4 bases remaining between them. CDR3 amino acids: CASSLEVDTQYF. DNA for the CDR3: TGTGCCAGCAGCTTAGAAGTAGATACGCAGTATTTT.

This clonotype has just a few counts. V usage is TRBV18 and J usage is TRBJ1-5, with 7 bases matching TRBD1. The CDR3 length is 14 residues. With V trimmed by 5 bases and J by 6 bases, 7 bases remained unmatched. Germline-derived CDR1 and CDR2 are KGHSH and LQKENI. For the CDR3, the DNA is TGTGCCAGCTCAACAAACAGGGGTCCTCAGCCCCAGCATTTT. It codes for CASSTNRGPQPQHF.

This CDR3 is CASRDMNTEAFF. The DNA for the CDR3 is TGTGCCAGCAGAGACATGAACACTGAAGCTTTCTTT. The chain links TRBV6-2 or TRBV6-3 to TRBJ1-1, with D hard to call. CDR1 MNHEY and CDR2 SVGEGT come from the germline V gene. The V and J ends lost 6 bases and 0 bases respectively, with 5 bases between them. This CDR3 region has 12 residues.

In its sample, this clonotype was seen many times. The chain couples TRBV4-3 to TRBJ2-2; 7 bases are shared with TRBD1. The CDR3 runs 16 residues. CDR1 and CDR2 (germline): LGHNA, YSLEER. Trimming removed 3 bases from V and 5 bases from J; junction bases left unmatched: 9. The CDR3 DNA reads as TGCGCCAGCAGCCATGCCTCTGGGACAGTAACCGGGGAGCTGTTTTTT. Its translation is CASSHASGTVTGELFF.

The rearrangement links TRBV4-3 to TRBJ2-3, with TRBD2 matching 8 bases. Germline CDR1 LGHNA, CDR2 YSLEER. With 0 bases clipped from V and 5 bases from J, the junction kept 16 bases outside the gene matches. This CDR3 is built from 19 residues. CDR3 protein: CASSQESVGGLAGLDTQYF. CDR3 DNA sequence: TGCGCCAGCAGCCAAGAGTCCGTCGGAGGCCTAGCGGGTTTAGATACGCAGTATTTT.

This clonotype has only a few counts. This chain links TRBV11-2 with TRBJ2-6, with D perhaps TRBD2 (7 bases). V lost 0 bases and J lost 0, with 15 bases in between. Germline lookup yields CDR1 SGHAT and CDR2 FQNNGV. The CDR3 length is 19 residues. For the CDR3, the DNA is TGTGCCAGCAGCTTAGATCTCGGGGGGCCCTCCTCTGGGGCCAACGTCCTGACTTTC. Translating it yields CASSLDLGGPSSGANVLTF.

This clonotype was recorded many times. The chain is built from TRBV27 and TRBJ2-3; 8 bases line up with TRBD1. This CDR3 spans 16 amino acids. The germline V gene encodes CDR1 MNHEY and CDR2 SMNVEV (reference sequence). V shed 6 bases and J 0 bases; nucleotides not matched to a gene: 8. CDR3 residues: CASRNSGQVSTDTQYF. The CDR3, as DNA: TGTGCCAGCAGGAACTCGGGACAGGTCAGCACAGATACGCAGTATTTT.

This clonotype was seen a few times. V gene TRBV7-2 combines with J gene TRBJ2-7; 7 bases agree with TRBD1. V lost 5 bases, J lost 7 bases, and 8 bases stayed unmatched. Per the germline V gene, CDR1 is SGHTA and CDR2 is FQGNSA. This CDR3 contains 13 residues. Here the CDR3 DNA reads TGTGCCAGCAGCAATCCGACAGGGCGAGAGCAGTACTTC. Protein: CASSNPTGREQYF.

At least ten counts were recorded for this clonotype. This sequence joins TRBV4-3 and TRBJ2-7; the match to TRBD2 covers 11 bases. CDR1 is LGHNA and CDR2 is YSLEER in the germline V gene. V shed 1 base, J shed 3 bases, and the junction held 2 bases outside the gene matches. The CDR3 consists of 15 residues. The CDR3 here is CASSQGTSGYYEQYF. DNA of the CDR3: TGCGCCAGCAGCCAAGGGACTAGCGGGTACTACGAGCAGTACTTC.

This clonotype was detected only once. The chain recombines TRBV3-1 with TRBJ2-5, with 9 bases that match TRBD1. Germline V lookup: CDR1 LGHDT, CDR2 YNNKEL (reference sequence). Trimming took 0 bases from V and 5 from J; bases not matched to a gene: 13. The CDR3 contains 18 residues. The chain's CDR3 is CASSQEPGGTGSWETQYF. Written as DNA, the CDR3 is TGTGCCAGCAGCCAAGAACCGGGTGGGACAGGGTCGTGGGAGACCCAGTACTTC.

DNA for the CDR3: TGTGCCAGCAGTGAGTCCGGGACGGCCACCTACGAGCAGTACTTC. Its protein product is CASSESGTATYEQYF. The chain joins TRBV28 to TRBJ2-7, with D perhaps given as TRBD1 or TRBD2 (5 bases each). The CDR3 consists of 15 residues. CDR1 and CDR2 from the germline V gene are MDHEN and SYDVKM. With 5 bases removed from V and 2 bases from J, the gap between germline ends came to 16 bases.

This sequence joins TRBV20-1 and TRBJ2-1; 9 positions agree with TRBD2. V lost 3 bases to trimming and J lost 3 bases; unmatched junction nucleotides: 9. The CDR3 length is 16 residues. Germline V lookup: CDR1 DFQATT, CDR2 SNEGSKA (reference sequence). The CDR3 DNA sequence: TGCAGTGCTAGCCCAGGGCGGGAGGGCGTCTACAATGAGCAGTTCTTC. Amino acid sequence: CSASPGREGVYNEQFF.

This clonotype was recorded once. The chain recombines TRBV5-4 with TRBJ2-5; a weak D match, TRBD1 (6 bases). The CDR3 is made up of 15 amino acids. The ends were cut back, 4 bases at V and 3 bases at J, with 16 bases in the middle. Germline V gene data show CDR1 as SGHNT and CDR2 as YYREEE (reference sequence). CDR3 sequence (DNA): TGTGCCAGCAGCACTTCGTTAGGGGGAGAAGAGACCCAGTACTTC. Amino acid sequence: CASSTSLGGEETQYF.

This clonotype was observed at least ten times. This chain links TRBV29-1 with TRBJ1-2; D might be TRBD1 (5 bases). Germline V gives CDR1 SQVTM, CDR2 ANQGSEA. The CDR3 covers 12 residues. V lost 6 bases and J lost 4, with 12 bases in between. The CDR3 DNA reads as TGCAGCGTGACCCAGGGAGGCTATGGCTACACCTTC. Protein product: CSVTQGGYGYTF.

This clonotype was counted only a few times. The chain couples TRBV20-1 to TRBJ2-3; TRBD1 matches at 8 bases. This CDR3 is 13 amino acids long. V lost 4 bases to trimming and J lost 3 bases; unmatched junction nucleotides: 3. Per the germline V gene, CDR1 is DFQATT and CDR2 is SNEGSKA (reference sequence). The CDR3 spells CSATDRATDTQYF. CDR3 DNA sequence: TGCAGTGCTACGGACAGGGCGACAGATACGCAGTATTTT.

This clonotype showed up just a few times. CDR3 in amino acids: CASSSSGTENSNQPQHF. CDR3 sequence (DNA): TGTGCCAGCAGTTCATCCGGGACAGAAAATAGCAATCAGCCCCAGCATTTT. V and J are TRBV12-3 or TRBV12-4 and TRBJ1-5, with TRBD1 matching over 7 bases. This CDR3 is built from 17 residues. V lost 4 bases to trimming and J lost 0 bases; unmatched junction nucleotides: 9.

This clonotype was recorded a few times. This chain joins TRBV28 and TRBJ1-5; no clear D. Looked up from germline, CDR1 is MDHEN and CDR2 is SYDVKM. V lost 2 bases and J 2 bases, leaving 13 bases between the germline ends. This CDR3 region has 16 residues. The CDR3 DNA is TGTGCCAGCAGTTTAGGTCGGGGATTCGGCAATCAGCCCCAGCATTTT. This encodes CASSLGRGFGNQPQHF.

The rearrangement joins TRBV27 to TRBJ1-6; TRBD1 matches 8 bases. Germline V lookup: CDR1 MNHEY, CDR2 SMNVEV (reference sequence). The CDR3 length is 19 residues. V was pared by 0 bases and J by 2 bases, with 9 bases of the junction left unmatched. The CDR3, as DNA: TGTGCCAGCAGTTTATCGTATCCAGGGGGCGTCGCCTATAATTCACCCCTCCACTTT. Translating it yields CASSLSYPGGVAYNSPLHF.

There are many counts of this clonotype. The gene calls are TRBV12-3 or TRBV12-4 and TRBJ2-1; D is perhaps TRBD1 (6 bases). Deletions cut 8 bases from V and 7 bases from J, with 12 bases between. CDR3 length: 12 residues. In DNA form, the CDR3 reads TGTGCCAGCTCAAAGGGGGTGAATGAGCAGTTCTTC. Translation: CASSKGVNEQFF.

There are a few counts of this clonotype. The rearrangement uses TRBV15 and TRBJ2-1; D possibly corresponds to TRBD2 (6 bases). V lost 0 bases to trimming and J lost 5 bases, with 14 bases between them. Germline values: CDR1 LNHNV, CDR2 YYDKDF (reference sequence). The CDR3 has 16 residues. CDR3 sequence (DNA): TGTGCCACCAGCAGAGATATAGGAGGGCCCCACAATGAGCAGTTCTTC. As protein: CATSRDIGGPHNEQFF.

This rearrangement joins TRBV12-3 or TRBV12-4 to TRBJ1-1; TRBD1 is a possible D gene (6 bases). The CDR3 contains 13 residues. V lost 2 bases to trimming and J lost 7 bases, with 11 bases between them. The CDR3 spells CASSLQGGLEAFF. In DNA, the CDR3 is TGTGCCAGCAGTTTACAAGGGGGTCTTGAAGCTTTCTTT.